These T cell receptor beta chains were read from a single sample in a study of OX40 agonist ivuxolimab in advanced cancers. Sequencing was performed with immunoSEQ multiplex PCR; in TCRdb, only in-frame clones are kept and a portion is missing. The sample yields approximately 68,000 clones, 85% to 95% seen once. The sequences come from CD4+ or CD8+ T cells sorted from blood, collected in a trial of the OX40 agonist ivuxolimab. These receptors came from an adult with an advanced solid tumor such as melanoma, head and neck, liver or kidney cancer. CDR3s leave out the opening cysteine and the closing phenylalanine or tryptophan. Each record gives: V gene, J gene, CDR3 protein.

v_gene: TRBV9; j_gene: TRBJ1-3; CDR3aa: ASSVSGQGTGNTIY
v_gene: TRBV19; j_gene: TRBJ2-6; CDR3aa: ASTTGLTSGANVLT
v_gene: TRBV5-6; j_gene: TRBJ1-1; CDR3aa: ASRFAGGGTEAF
v_gene: TRBV14; j_gene: TRBJ2-7; CDR3aa: ASSQVSGEGTYEQY
v_gene: TRBV11-3; j_gene: TRBJ1-1; CDR3aa: ASSDVQNTEAF
v_gene: TRBV5-1; j_gene: TRBJ2-7; CDR3aa: ASSLVPGETYEQY
v_gene: TRBV7-8; j_gene: TRBJ1-3; CDR3aa: ASSALLQGSGNTIY
v_gene: TRBV30; j_gene: TRBJ2-7; CDR3aa: AWSLSTEQY
v_gene: TRBV10-3; j_gene: TRBJ2-7; CDR3aa: AISEMRNEQY
v_gene: TRBV7-3; j_gene: TRBJ2-5; CDR3aa: ASSPTGTSWETQY
v_gene: TRBV11-2; j_gene: TRBJ2-3; CDR3aa: ASSLGTSGGTDTQY
v_gene: TRBV5-1; j_gene: TRBJ2-7; CDR3aa: ASSSMVGYEQY